Below are 7 T cell receptor beta chains sequenced from a single sample in a study of human T cells and chemical hapten exposure. One entry per CDR3 protein, called by TCRdb with MiXCR from the RACE reads. The table includes under 130,000 distinct CDR3 sequences, approximately 10% detected once. Described time point: patch test 1, 2 weeks after DPC sensitization. Treatment defined: therapeutic diphenylcyclopropenone sensitization with weekly scalp DPC. The sequences come from whole blood, collected in connection with sensitization to the hapten diphenylcyclopropenone (DPC). The receptors stem from a woman aged 40 to 50 with alopecia areata. Some clones in this sample may be carry-over from other donors' samples.

This clonotype was recorded a few times. The chain links TRBV28 to TRBJ2-5; 7 bases agree with TRBD2. The ends lost 10 bases at V and 5 bases at J; junction bases unmatched: 7. CDR1 is MDHEN and CDR2 is SYDVKM in the germline V gene. This CDR3 comprises 12 residues. The CDR3 nucleotides read TGTGCCACCTCGACCGGGAGGGAGACCCAGTACTTC. It specifies CATSTGRETQYF.

This clonotype appeared many times. This chain joins TRBV12-3 or TRBV12-4 and TRBJ2-2; the match to TRBD1 covers 7 bases. The CDR3 has 14 amino acids. The J segment lost 6 bases and the V segment lost 5 bases, leaving 6 bases of the junction unmatched. CDR3 amino acids: CASSLKGAAGELFF. In DNA form, the CDR3 reads TGTGCCAGCAGTCTGAAGGGGGCGGCCGGGGAGCTGTTTTTT.

This clonotype was seen a few times. The chain has TRBV18 and TRBJ2-6, with D hard to call. The CDR3 spans 16 residues. CDR1 is KGHSH and CDR2 is LQKENI in the germline V gene. V gave up 3 bases and J gave up 2 bases, with 11 bases separating them. CDR3 protein: CASSPPTLPGANVLTF. CDR3 DNA: TGTGCCAGCTCACCCCCTACTCTGCCTGGGGCCAACGTCCTGACTTTC.

This clonotype was detected many times. The chain couples TRBV19 to TRBJ1-5; D is uncertain. This CDR3 is built from 14 residues. Germline V CDR1 and CDR2: LNHDA, SQIVND (reference sequence). Trimming removed 9 bases at V and 3 bases at J, with 15 bases between. DNA of the CDR3: TGTGCCAGCCACGGTGGCGGGCCCAATCAGCCCCAGCATTTT. It encodes CASHGGGPNQPQHF. Full variable domain (outside the CDR3, taken from reference TRBV19 and TRBJ1-5): DGGITQSPKYLFRKEGQNVTLSCEQNLNHDAMYWYRQDPGQGLRLIYYSQIVNDFQKGDIAEGYSVSREKKESFPLTVTSAQKNPTAFYLCASHGGGPNQPQHFGDGTRLSIL.

The sample holds a few counts of this clonotype. The J gene is TRBJ1-1, the V gene TRBV10-3; D might be TRBD1 (6 bases). The CDR3 is 16 amino acids. Germline V gene lookup returns CDR1 ENHRY and CDR2 SYGVKD. V was cut by 4 bases and J by 0 bases, with 15 bases left in between. The CDR3 DNA sequence: TGTGCCATCAGTGTGACAGGACTCGGCATGAACACTGAAGCTTTCTTT. It codes for CAISVTGLGMNTEAFF.

This chain connects TRBV25-1 to TRBJ2-5; 8 positions agree with TRBD1. Trimming at V came to 4 bases and at J to 2 bases, leaving 3 bases not matched to a gene. The germline gives CDR1 MGHDK, CDR2 SYGVNS. This CDR3 has 14 residues. The DNA for the CDR3 is TGTGCCAGCAGTGGATGGGACAGGCAAGAGACCCAGTACTTC. Its protein is CASSGWDRQETQYF.

This clonotype has just a few counts. The chain carries TRBV29-1 and TRBJ2-1, with 8 positions matching TRBD1. Germline lookup yields CDR1 SQVTM and CDR2 ANQGSEA. The CDR3 is 14 amino acids. J was trimmed by 0 bases and V by 7 bases; bases with no gene match: 5. The CDR3 sequence: CSGRQGRSYNEQFF. DNA of the CDR3: TGCAGCGGTCGACAGGGGCGCTCCTACAATGAGCAGTTCTTC.